A single sample is the source of the 16 T cell receptor beta chains below, sequenced in a study of blood T cell repertoires in COVID-19. Assay used: immunoSEQ multiplex PCR; TCRdb lists only in-frame clones, some missing. This sample carries roughly 200,000 clones, around nine tenths of them seen once, and the ten largest clones take 2.5% to 3.5%. Specimen: peripheral blood. The receptor source for this set is a man in his forties with active or convalescent COVID-19.

The V gene is TRBV29-1, the J gene TRBJ1-2; D unclear. Germline V gene data show CDR1 as SQVTM and CDR2 as ANQGSEA. The V and J ends lost 3 bases and 3 bases respectively, with 11 bases between them. This CDR3 is 13 amino acids long. This CDR3 is CSVEETADYGYTF. CDR3 coding DNA: TGCAGCGTTGAGGAGACGGCCGACTATGGCTACACCTTC.

This chain connects TRBV7-9 to TRBJ1-1, with D unresolved. The length of the CDR3 is 14 residues. The V gene lost 6 bases and the J gene lost 0 bases, with 11 bases spanning the gap. CDR1 and CDR2 (germline): SEHNR, FQNEAQ (reference sequence). The CDR3 sequence is CASSKAGMNTEAFF. The CDR3 DNA reads as TGTGCCAGCAGTAAAGCGGGAATGAACACTGAAGCTTTCTTT.

This chain connects TRBV19 to TRBJ1-6, with D unclear. Germline V gene sequence: CDR1 LNHDA, CDR2 SQIVND (reference sequence). Trimming stripped 8 bases from V and 4 bases from J, with 12 bases between. The CDR3 length is 14 residues. This CDR3 reads CASSQGLYNSPLHF. CDR3 in DNA: TGTGCCAGTTCTCAAGGACTTTATAATTCACCCCTCCACTTT.

The chain recombines TRBV18 with TRBJ1-2; 9 positions match TRBD1. This CDR3 is built from 14 residues. Per germline, CDR1 KGHSH and CDR2 LQKENI. With V trimmed by 5 bases and J by 6 bases, 7 bases remained unmatched. The CDR3 DNA is TGTGCCAGCTCAGCCACAGGGGGCGCAGATGGCTACACCTTC. This encodes CASSATGGADGYTF.

This clone was picked up one time. The chain recombines TRBV4-1 with TRBJ2-5; tentative D call: TRBD2 (5 bases). Between the trimmed V and J ends, which lost 1 base and 3 bases, there was a span of 9 bases. From germline, CDR1 is MGHRA and CDR2 YSYEKL. The CDR3 has 14 amino acids. The CDR3 spells CASSQATREETQYF. CDR3 nucleotides: TGCGCCAGCAGCCAAGCCACTAGAGAAGAGACCCAGTACTTC.

V gene TRBV9 combines with J gene TRBJ1-1, with D tentatively TRBD1 (6 bases). The germline CDR1 and CDR2 sequences are SGDLS and YYNGEE. Trimming took 4 bases from V and 0 from J, leaving 10 bases between them. This CDR3 contains 14 residues. The CDR3 region is CASSLQGVNTEAFF. The CDR3 coding sequence is TGTGCCAGCAGCCTACAGGGCGTGAACACTGAAGCTTTCTTT.

This chain joins TRBV6-5 and TRBJ1-5; 7 nucleotides line up with TRBD1. In germline, CDR1 is MNHEY, CDR2 SVGAGI. Trimming took 6 bases from V and 6 from J; bases not matched to a gene: 5. There are 13 residues in the CDR3. CDR3 amino acids: CASRGDSPQPQHF. In nucleotides, the CDR3 is TGTGCCAGCAGGGGGGACAGCCCTCAGCCCCAGCATTTT.

The J gene is TRBJ2-7, the V gene TRBV19; 8 positions agree with TRBD1. The V gene's germline CDR1 is LNHDA and CDR2 SQIVND (reference sequence). The CDR3 extends over 12 amino acids. V gave up 9 bases and J gave up 4 bases; unmatched junction bases: 5. This CDR3 is CASRQGPYEQYF. CDR3 DNA sequence: TGTGCCAGCCGACAGGGGCCTTACGAGCAGTACTTC.

The rearrangement joins TRBV7-2 to TRBJ2-7; a weak D match, TRBD1 (6 bases). CDR1 is SGHTA and CDR2 is FQGNSA in the germline V gene. The CDR3 sequence is 13 residues long. V was cut by 3 bases and J by 4 bases, with 10 bases left in between. The CDR3 DNA is TGTGCCAGCAGCTTCGGCCAGGGGTACGAGCAGTACTTC. This gives the protein CASSFGQGYEQYF.

The chain has TRBV5-1 and TRBJ1-4; TRBD1 aligns across 7 bases. The V gene's germline CDR1 is SGHRS and CDR2 YFSETQ. The trim removed 5 bases at V and 4 bases at J, leaving 8 bases unmatched. CDR3 length: 15 amino acids. CDR3 nucleotides: TGCGCCAGCAGATCAGCCGGGACAGATAATGAAAAACTGTTTTTT. It encodes CASRSAGTDNEKLFF.

This chain joins TRBV6-5 and TRBJ1-2; D possibly corresponds to TRBD1 (6 bases). The CDR3 spans 13 residues. The germline CDR1 and CDR2 sequences are MNHEY and SVGAGI. V lost 9 bases to trimming and J lost 2 bases, with 13 bases between them. The CDR3 loop reads CARNREPNYGYTF. CDR3 DNA: TGTGCCAGGAACAGGGAACCCAACTATGGCTACACCTTC.

The V gene is TRBV5-1, the J gene TRBJ2-6; 10 bases are shared with TRBD1. The length of the CDR3 is 17 residues. CDR1 and CDR2 from the germline V gene are SGHRS and YFSETQ. With 4 bases clipped from V and 0 bases from J, the junction kept 4 bases outside the gene matches. This CDR3 reads CASSRTGGLSGANVLTF. CDR3 DNA sequence: TGCGCCAGCAGCCGGACAGGGGGACTCTCTGGGGCCAACGTCCTGACTTTC. Based on the CDR3 plus reference TRBV5-1 and TRBJ2-6, the full variable domain is KAGVTQTPRYLIKTRGQQVTLSCSPISGHRSVSWYQQTPGQGLQFLFEYFSETQRNKGNFPGRFSGRQFSNSRSEMNVSTLELGDSALYLCASSRTGGLSGANVLTFGAGSRLTVL.

V usage is TRBV11-3 and J usage is TRBJ1-3; the D is unclear. The CDR3 is 15 amino acids. The V gene lost 3 bases and the J gene lost 4 bases, with 13 bases spanning the gap. Germline values: CDR1 SGHNT, CDR2 YENEEA. The CDR3 reads CASSLSGVHGNTIYF. In DNA form, the CDR3 reads TGTGCCAGCAGCTTGTCCGGGGTGCACGGAAACACCATATATTTT.

This rearrangement joins TRBV15 to TRBJ1-5; 7 bases are shared with TRBD1. V shed 0 bases, J shed 2 bases, and the junction held 4 bases outside the gene matches. The CDR3 covers 16 residues. From germline, CDR1 is LNHNV and CDR2 YYDKDF (reference sequence). The CDR3 region is CATSRDTGAGNQPQHF. The CDR3 nucleotides are TGTGCCACCAGCAGAGATACAGGGGCGGGCAATCAGCCCCAGCATTTT.

This chain connects TRBV12-3 or TRBV12-4 to TRBJ1-2; TRBD1 is a possible D gene (5 bases). The CDR3 length is 12 residues. V was trimmed by 1 base and J by 8 bases, leaving 8 bases between them. The CDR3 here is CASSLEGMGYTF. DNA of the CDR3: TGTGCCAGCAGTTTAGAGGGGATGGGCTACACCTTC.

V gene TRBV9 combines with J gene TRBJ2-1, with a weak D call TRBD1 (5 bases). This CDR3 has 13 residues. The ends were cut back, 2 bases at V and 3 bases at J, with 6 bases in the middle. Germline-derived CDR1 and CDR2 are SGDLS and YYNGEE. The CDR3 coding sequence is TGTGCCAGCAGCGTGGGGCACTACAATGAGCAGTTCTTC. Amino acid sequence: CASSVGHYNEQFF.